The sequence of this TCR beta chain was determined in a study of cytomegalovirus exposure and HLA in healthy donors. Regarding this clone: As yet, its antigen is unknown.

This PCR relied on a set of 60 Vbeta primers and 13 Jbeta primers. TCRdb's copy holds only in-frame clones and misses some; the assay was immunoSEQ multiplex PCR. The table lists 150,000 to 200,000 clones, more than 60% of them singletons. V dropped 4 bases and J dropped 4 bases, with 16 bases sitting between them. Germline lookup yields CDR1 LNHDA and CDR2 SQIVND (reference sequence). The CDR3 consists of 16 residues. General study points: According to a later analysis, most TCR beta chains associated with CMV appeared HLA-restricted.

Sequenced: PBMCs. The receptor's source is a woman between 40 and 50 years old in good health and CMV-seropositive. The J gene is TRBJ2-2, the V gene TRBV19, with D possibly TRBD2 on 5 matching bases. CDR3 residues: CASSTARTAATGELFF. The DNA for the CDR3 is TGTGCCAGTAGTACCGCTCGTACAGCGGCCACCGGGGAGCTGTTTTTT.